This TCR beta chain was sequenced for a study of T cell responses to AZD1222 COVID-19 vaccine. Between the trimmed V and J ends, which lost 5 bases and 7 bases, there was a span of 18 bases. Germline loops: CDR1 GTSNPN, CDR2 SVGIG (reference sequence). This CDR3 region has 15 residues. Note on this clone: No antigen is known for it.

Libraries were prepared by immunoSEQ multiplex PCR; TCRdb keeps only in-frame clonotypes and omits some of them. The table shows 120,000 or so clones, with 70% to 90% occurring only once. Whole-study findings and limits: Nearly half of spike-specific TCRs reportedly go after variant regions that carry no mutations. An increase in Spike-specific TCR breadth and depth was observed after two AZD1222 doses. Only a handful of AZD1222 recipients tested seropositive at baseline. Vaccine-related CD4 TCRs covered spike, predominating at 160-218 and 743-854.

The rearrangement links TRBV30 to TRBJ1-6; possible D gene TRBD1, 6 bases. The sequenced sample was peripheral blood, obtained on day 0 of AZD1222 vaccination. This sequence was found in an adult in good health. CDR3 bases: TGTGCCTGGGGGGAAACAGGGAGAGGGAATTCACCCCTCCACTTT. This translates into CAWGETGRGNSPLHF. Full variable domain (remainder filled in from reference TRBV30 and TRBJ1-6): SQTIHQWPATLVQPVGSPLSLECTVEGTSNPNLYWYRQAAGRGLQLLFYSVGIGQISSEVPQNLSASRPQDRQFILSSKKLLLSDSGFYLCAWGETGRGNSPLHFGNGTRLTVT.